Below, 32 T cell receptor beta chains from the same sample are listed, as sequenced in a study of blood T cell repertoires in COVID-19. This table comes from immunoSEQ multiplex PCR, and its TCRdb copy is limited to in-frame clones, with some not included. This table has around 140,000 clones, around 88% appearing once. The sample consisted of peripheral blood. The receptors stem from a man in his fifties with active or convalescent COVID-19.

This clone turned up a few times. This chain links TRBV29-1 with TRBJ2-7; 8 bases align to TRBD1. The V gene's germline CDR1 is SQVTM and CDR2 ANQGSEA. This CDR3 spans 16 amino acids. Germline trimming cut 6 bases from V and 5 bases from J; bases unmatched to any gene: 18. As DNA, the CDR3 is TGCAGCGTCCTTGGTGGGTCGCAGGGGGCATCGGACGAGCAGTACTTC. This gives the protein CSVLGGSQGASDEQYF.

This clone was counted only a few times. The chain joins TRBV7-9 to TRBJ2-3; the D gene is possibly TRBD2 (5 bases). CDR1 and CDR2 from the germline V gene are SEHNR and FQNEAQ (reference sequence). The CDR3 length is 13 residues. V lost 3 bases to trimming and J lost 1 base, with 5 bases between them. The CDR3: CASSFGGTDTQYF. The CDR3 coding sequence is TGTGCCAGCAGCTTCGGGGGCACAGATACGCAGTATTTT.

The V gene is TRBV20-1, the J gene TRBJ2-7; TRBD2 is a possible D gene (5 bases). The length of the CDR3 is 11 residues. Germline loops: CDR1 DFQATT, CDR2 SNEGSKA (reference sequence). V was clipped by 2 bases and J by 11 bases, with 13 bases between them. The CDR3 coding sequence is TGCAGTGCTAGAAGGTTTCCGGAGGAGTACTTC. Its protein product is CSARRFPEEYF.

The rearrangement uses TRBV2 and TRBJ2-2; no definite D call. The CDR3 runs to 11 residues. Germline V gene data show CDR1 as SNHLY and CDR2 as FYNNEI. V dropped 7 bases and J dropped 7 bases, with 7 bases sitting between them. The CDR3, as DNA: TGTGCCAGCAAGTTGAGCGGGGAGCTGTTTTTT. Translation: CASKLSGELFF.

This clone was seen a single time. This chain uses TRBV19 with TRBJ2-3, with TRBD2 matching 9 bases. CDR3 size: 17 residues. Germline V gives CDR1 LNHDA, CDR2 SQIVND (reference sequence). J gave up 4 bases and V 3 bases, and 11 bases lay outside the gene matches. The CDR3 bases are TGTGCCAGTAGTATCAAAGCGGCTAGCGGGGTCTCAGATACGCAGTATTTT. Its translation: CASSIKAASGVSDTQYF.

J is TRBJ1-2 and V is TRBV4-3, with 10 positions matching TRBD1. Germline CDR1 LGHNA, CDR2 YSLEER. The trim removed 0 bases at V and 0 bases at J, leaving 7 bases unmatched. The CDR3 has 18 amino acids. The CDR3, as DNA: TGCGCCAGCAGCCAAGAGGGGGGACAGGGGACAGCTAACTATGGCTACACCTTC. Translating it yields CASSQEGGQGTANYGYTF.

The J gene is TRBJ2-2, the V gene TRBV5-1, with 7 positions matching TRBD1. CDR1 is SGHRS, CDR2 YFSETQ, per germline. This CDR3 comprises 15 residues. J lost 1 base, V lost 3 bases, and 3 bases had no gene match. In DNA, the CDR3 is TGCGCCAGCAGCTGGACAGGAGAGAACACCGGGGAGCTGTTTTTT. Translation gives CASSWTGENTGELFF.

This clone was seen only once. The rearrangement links TRBV7-2 to TRBJ2-3, with 13 bases aligning to TRBD2. V lost 4 bases to trimming and J lost 2 bases; unmatched junction nucleotides: 3. The germline V gene encodes CDR1 SGHTA and CDR2 FQGNSA. The CDR3 is 16 amino acids. The CDR3 bases are TGTGCCAGCAGCTCAACTAGCGGGGGGGACACAGATACGCAGTATTTT. This codes for CASSSTSGGDTDTQYF.

The chain joins TRBV28 to TRBJ1-4; 8 positions agree with TRBD1. Germline V gene lookup returns CDR1 MDHEN and CDR2 SYDVKM. This CDR3 has 14 amino acids. J gave up 8 bases and V 6 bases, and 8 bases lay outside the gene matches. For the CDR3, the DNA is TGTGCCAGCAGAGGACAGGGTTCACGGGAAAAACTGTTTTTT. Protein product: CASRGQGSREKLFF.

The chain recombines TRBV19 with TRBJ1-5; tentatively, D is TRBD1 (5 bases). Germline loops: CDR1 LNHDA, CDR2 SQIVND (reference sequence). Deletions cut 1 base from V and 1 base from J, with 11 bases between. This CDR3 is 16 amino acids long. In nucleotides, the CDR3 is TGTGCCAGTAGTATAGTTGGGGCAGGAAGCAATCAGCCCCAGCATTTT. Its protein is CASSIVGAGSNQPQHF.

This clone was picked up a small number of times. The genes are TRBV6-2 or TRBV6-3 and TRBJ2-5; 7 positions match TRBD2. The trim removed 2 bases at V and 9 bases at J, leaving 15 bases unmatched. The germline V gene has CDR1 MNHEY and CDR2 SVGEGT. The CDR3 loop spans 16 amino acids. CDR3 in DNA: TGTGCCAGCAGTTACAGGTCGGGAGGCAAGAGATCGGCCCAGTACTTC. Protein sequence: CASSYRSGGKRSAQYF.

The V call is TRBV6-5, the J call TRBJ1-2; TRBD1 is a possible D gene (5 bases). Germline assignment: CDR1 MNHEY and CDR2 SVGAGI. V gave up 6 bases and J gave up 6 bases, with 8 bases separating them. The CDR3 is 11 amino acids. The CDR3 nucleotides read TGTGCCAGCAGCCTAGGGGATGGCTACACCTTC. Translated, it gives CASSLGDGYTF.

The genes are TRBV5-6 and TRBJ1-1; 9 bases match TRBD1. CDR3 length: 15 amino acids. Germline values: CDR1 SGHDT, CDR2 YYEEEE. V dropped 4 bases and J dropped 3; count of bases not matched to a gene: 7. Written as DNA, the CDR3 is TGTGCCAGCAGCCTCCGGGACAGGGACTACACTGAAGCTTTCTTT. Translation gives CASSLRDRDYTEAFF.

The chain couples TRBV30 to TRBJ1-1; D remains ambiguous. Trimming removed 0 bases from V and 6 bases from J, with 8 bases in between. The germline gives CDR1 GTSNPN, CDR2 SVGIG (reference sequence). This CDR3 has 12 amino acids. Written as DNA, the CDR3 is TGTGCCTGGAGTGTATTACTCGCTGAAGCTTTCTTT. It codes for CAWSVLLAEAFF.

V and J are TRBV5-6 and TRBJ2-1; 9 bases are a match to TRBD1. Per the germline V gene, CDR1 is SGHDT and CDR2 is YYEEEE. The CDR3 runs to 19 residues. J lost 0 bases, V lost 4 bases, and 14 bases had no gene match. The CDR3 spells CASSKTGGVLVYSYNEQFF. The CDR3 DNA follows: TGTGCCAGCAGCAAGACAGGGGGTGTACTTGTTTACTCCTACAATGAGCAGTTCTTC.

On this clone: A junction boundary mismatches the germline segment, possibly from a read error. The chain recombines TRBV18 with TRBJ1-2, with D uncertain. CDR1 KGHSH and CDR2 LQKENI come from the germline V gene. The length of the CDR3 is 14 residues. Here the CDR3 reads CASSPRGANYGYTF. CDR3 coding DNA: TGTGCCAGTTCACCTCGGGGTGCCAACTATGGCTACACCTTC.

In its sample, this clone was seen once. The genes are TRBV27 and TRBJ2-7, with 13 bases aligning to TRBD2. The CDR3 has 17 residues. CDR1 and CDR2 from the germline V gene are MNHEY and SMNVEV (reference sequence). V lost 2 bases and J lost 5; bases outside the gene matches: 9. This chain's CDR3 is CASSLVLAGGPGNEQYF. In DNA form, the CDR3 reads TGTGCCAGCAGTTTAGTACTAGCGGGAGGGCCTGGGAACGAGCAGTACTTC.

CDR3 in DNA: TGTGCCAGCTCACCACCGCCAGGGGAAATCCGCTCTGGGGCCAACGTCCTGACTTTC. This translates into CASSPPPGEIRSGANVLTF. J is TRBJ2-6 and V is TRBV18, with D possibly matching TRBD1 (6 bases). Germline assignment: CDR1 KGHSH and CDR2 LQKENI. The CDR3 runs 19 residues. V dropped 0 bases and J dropped 0 bases, with 15 bases sitting between them.

The V and J genes are TRBV19 and TRBJ1-5, with 10 bases fitting TRBD1. This CDR3 spans 16 amino acids. V was pared by 10 bases and J by 5 bases, with 14 bases of the junction left unmatched. The germline V gene has CDR1 LNHDA and CDR2 SQIVND (reference sequence). For the CDR3, the DNA is TGTGCCACCCGGACAGGGGGAAGAGGTTTTCATCAGCCCCAGCATTTT. Translation: CATRTGGRGFHQPQHF. The whole variable domain, remainder taken from reference TRBV19 and TRBJ1-5, is DGGITQSPKYLFRKEGQNVTLSCEQNLNHDAMYWYRQDPGQGLRLIYYSQIVNDFQKGDIAEGYSVSREKKESFPLTVTSAQKNPTAFYLCATRTGGRGFHQPQHFGDGTRLSIL.

The chain employs TRBV2 and TRBJ2-1; maybe TRBD2 (5 bases). V lost 8 bases and J lost 3, with 17 bases in between. Germline-derived CDR1 and CDR2 are SNHLY and FYNNEI. The length of the CDR3 is 15 residues. CDR3 in DNA: TGTGCCAGCTTAGGCGGTGCGGGCGTCTACAATGAGCAGTTCTTC. It translates to CASLGGAGVYNEQFF.

The chain uses TRBV19 and TRBJ1-1; D is uncertain. Trimming removed 9 bases from V and 4 bases from J, with 18 bases in between. Germline V gene data show CDR1 as LNHDA and CDR2 as SQIVND (reference sequence). The CDR3 is 14 amino acids. CDR3: CASGPGRRGTEAFF. The CDR3 DNA follows: TGTGCCAGCGGACCGGGTCGACGGGGCACTGAAGCTTTCTTT.

The chain couples TRBV4-3 to TRBJ1-5; 8 bases match TRBD1. Trimming at V came to 3 bases and at J to 3 bases, leaving 4 bases not matched to a gene. Germline-derived CDR1 and CDR2 are LGHNA and YSLEER. The CDR3 covers 15 residues. CDR3 sequence: CASSQRTGNNQPQHF. The CDR3 nucleotides are TGCGCCAGCAGCCAGCGGACAGGGAACAATCAGCCCCAGCATTTT.

In this sample, this clone turned up a few times. V is TRBV27 and J is TRBJ2-3; D is uncertain. V shed 8 bases and J shed 1 base, with 13 bases lying between them. Germline loops: CDR1 MNHEY, CDR2 SMNVEV (reference sequence). The CDR3 has 14 residues. CDR3 amino acids: CASRSLGGTDTQYF. CDR3 in DNA: TGTGCCAGCCGATCCCTTGGAGGCACAGATACGCAGTATTTT.

The chain joins TRBV20-1 to TRBJ2-3; 7 nucleotides match TRBD2. The V gene end was trimmed by 3 bases and the J gene end by 3 bases; junction bases not matched to a gene: 9. Germline-derived CDR1 and CDR2 are DFQATT and SNEGSKA (reference sequence). The CDR3 spans 15 residues. CDR3 amino acids: CSASMLAVMTDTQYF. As DNA, the CDR3 is TGCAGTGCTAGTATGCTAGCGGTAATGACAGATACGCAGTATTTT.

The CDR3 loop is CASSNPGQGETNEKLFF. DNA of the CDR3: TGTGCCAGTAGTAACCCGGGACAGGGTGAGACTAATGAAAAACTGTTTTTT. The chain uses TRBV19 and TRBJ1-4, with 9 bases fitting TRBD1. This CDR3 is 17 amino acids long. Trimming at V came to 4 bases and at J to 2 bases, leaving 8 bases not matched to a gene. Germline lookup yields CDR1 LNHDA and CDR2 SQIVND (reference sequence).

V usage is TRBV24-1 and J usage is TRBJ2-3; 8 bases fit TRBD1. The germline V gene encodes CDR1 KGHDR and CDR2 SFDVKD. The CDR3 has 16 residues. Trimming took 3 bases from V and 0 from J; bases not matched to a gene: 4. The chain's CDR3 is CATSDPTGESTDTQYF. CDR3 DNA sequence: TGTGCCACCAGTGATCCGACAGGGGAGAGCACAGATACGCAGTATTTT.

This chain links TRBV5-1 with TRBJ1-4; TRBD1 aligns across 7 bases. Germline V gene lookup returns CDR1 SGHRS and CDR2 YFSETQ. The CDR3 runs 15 residues. After removal of 0 bases from V and 8 bases from J, the junction contained 7 bases not matched to a gene. CDR3 sequence: CASSLGGTDREKLFF. Here the CDR3 DNA reads TGCGCCAGCAGCTTGGGTGGGACAGATCGAGAAAAACTGTTTTTT.

This chain links TRBV5-4 with TRBJ2-5; D possibly corresponds to TRBD1 (6 bases). The CDR3 loop spans 15 amino acids. The germline V gene has CDR1 SGHNT and CDR2 YYREEE (reference sequence). Trimming removed 1 base from V and 2 bases from J, with 12 bases in between. For the CDR3, the DNA is TGTGCCAGCAGCTTGAATCCCAGGGGTCAAGAGACCCAGTACTTC. Its translation: CASSLNPRGQETQYF.

This clone appeared a single time. The chain combines TRBV5-1 with TRBJ2-5; the match to TRBD2 covers 13 bases. Germline V gene lookup returns CDR1 SGHRS and CDR2 YFSETQ. The CDR3 extends over 18 amino acids. The V and J ends lost 4 bases and 1 base, in that order; junction bases with no gene match: 10. CDR3 protein: CASSIRLAGGNLQETQYF. DNA of the CDR3: TGCGCCAGCAGCATAAGACTAGCGGGGGGAAACCTCCAAGAGACCCAGTACTTC.

The CDR3 region has the DNA TGTGCCAGCAGCTACCGGGACAGGGGGCTGGGAGCTTTCTTT. Its translation is CASSYRDRGLGAFF. This rearrangement joins TRBV5-4 to TRBJ1-1; 12 nucleotides agree with TRBD1. Germline V CDR1 and CDR2: SGHNT, YYREEE (reference sequence). Trimming cost V 3 bases and J 10 bases; bases outside gene matches: 7. The CDR3 covers 14 residues.

V and J are TRBV6-6 and TRBJ2-2; D unclear. This CDR3 spans 14 amino acids. Germline-derived CDR1 and CDR2 are MNHNY and SVGAGI (reference sequence). The germline V and J ends were trimmed by 0 bases and 6 bases, with 8 bases remaining between them. The CDR3 sequence: CASSYSIRAGELFF. CDR3 nucleotide sequence: TGTGCCAGCAGTTACTCGATACGAGCCGGGGAGCTGTTTTTT.

The chain's CDR3 is CASSRDFNEKLFF. As DNA, the CDR3 is TGTGCCAGCAGTAGGGACTTTAATGAAAAACTGTTTTTT. The rearrangement links TRBV2 to TRBJ1-4; perhaps TRBD1 as D (5 bases). In germline, CDR1 is SNHLY, CDR2 FYNNEI. Trimming removed 5 bases from V and 4 bases from J, with 8 bases in between. This CDR3 comprises 13 residues.